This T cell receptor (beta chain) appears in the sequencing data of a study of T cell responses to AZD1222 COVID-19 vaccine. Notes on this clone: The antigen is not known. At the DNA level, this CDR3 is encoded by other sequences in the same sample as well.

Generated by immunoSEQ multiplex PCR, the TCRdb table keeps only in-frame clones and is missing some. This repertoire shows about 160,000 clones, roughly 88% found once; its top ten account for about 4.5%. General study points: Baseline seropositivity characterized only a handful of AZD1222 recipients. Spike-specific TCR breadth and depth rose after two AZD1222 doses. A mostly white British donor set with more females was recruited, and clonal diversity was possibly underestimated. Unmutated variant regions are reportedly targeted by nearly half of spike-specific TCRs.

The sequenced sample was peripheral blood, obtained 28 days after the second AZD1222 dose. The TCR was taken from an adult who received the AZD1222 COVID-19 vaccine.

In DNA form, the CDR3 reads TGTGCCAGCTCACCCGGGACAGGGACTTACGAGCAGTACTTC. It specifies CASSPGTGTYEQYF. This chain links TRBV18 with TRBJ2-7, with 9 bases that match TRBD1. Germline V gives CDR1 KGHSH, CDR2 LQKENI. J lost 4 bases, V lost 3 bases, and 4 bases had no gene match. The CDR3 sequence is 14 residues long. The full variable domain, rest sourced from reference TRBV18 and TRBJ2-7, is NAGVMQNPRHLVRRRGQEARLRCSPMKGHSHVYWYRQLPEEGLKFMVYLQKENIIDESGMPKERFSAEFPKEGPSILRIQQVVRGDSAAYFCASSPGTGTYEQYFGPGTRLTVT.